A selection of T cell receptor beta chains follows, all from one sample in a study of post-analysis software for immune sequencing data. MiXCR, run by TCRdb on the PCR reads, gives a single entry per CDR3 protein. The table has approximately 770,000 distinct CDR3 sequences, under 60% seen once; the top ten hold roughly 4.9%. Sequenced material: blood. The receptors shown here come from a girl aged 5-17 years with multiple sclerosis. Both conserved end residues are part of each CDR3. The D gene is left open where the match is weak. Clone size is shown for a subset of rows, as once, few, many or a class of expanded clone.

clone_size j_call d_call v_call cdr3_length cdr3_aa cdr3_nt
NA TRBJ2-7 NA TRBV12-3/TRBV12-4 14 CASSPLPGIHEQYF TGTGCCAGCAGCCCCCTCCCGGGAATCCACGAGCAGTACTTC
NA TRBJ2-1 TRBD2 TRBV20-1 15 CSAGGQERERPEQFF TGCAGTGCTGGAGGTCAGGAGCGGGAGAGACCTGAGCAGTTCTTC
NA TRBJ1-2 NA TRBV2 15 CASSEEAGTPYGYTF TGTGCCAGCAGCGAAGAGGCCGGGACCCCCTATGGCTACACCTTC
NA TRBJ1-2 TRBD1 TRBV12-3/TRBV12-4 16 CASSLDPGGPAGGYTF TGTGCCAGCAGTCTTGACCCAGGGGGCCCTGCCGGCGGCTACACCTTC
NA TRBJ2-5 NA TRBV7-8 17 CASSSQFTGRGGETQYF TGTGCCAGCAGCTCTCAATTCACAGGGAGGGGAGGTGAGACCCAGTACTTC
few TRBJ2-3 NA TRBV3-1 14 CASSPSQTSDTQYF TGTGCCAGCAGCCCCTCGCAGACTTCCGATACGCAGTATTTT
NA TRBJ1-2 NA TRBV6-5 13 CASARTGDYGYTF TGTGCCAGCGCACGGACTGGTGACTATGGCTACACCTTC
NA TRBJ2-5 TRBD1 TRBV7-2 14 CASSLLSGGKTQYF TGTGCCAGCAGCTTATTGTCAGGGGGCAAGACCCAGTACTTC
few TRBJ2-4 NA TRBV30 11 CAHVGRNIQYF TGTGCCCACGTGGGACGGAACATTCAGTACTTC
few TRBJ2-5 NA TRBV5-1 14 CASSLYGQQETQYF TGCGCCAGCAGCTTGTACGGGCAGCAAGAGACCCAGTACTTC
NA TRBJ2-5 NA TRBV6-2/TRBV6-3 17 CASSYRKIRVEEETQYF TGTGCCAGCAGTTACCGAAAAATACGGGTCGAGGAAGAGACCCAGTACTTC
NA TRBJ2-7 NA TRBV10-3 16 CAIHGSGRGSYNEQYF TGTGCCATCCATGGTAGTGGCCGGGGCTCCTACAATGAGCAGTACTTC
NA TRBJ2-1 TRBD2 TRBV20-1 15 CSARDARTSDKRQFF TGCAGTGCTAGAGATGCACGGACTAGCGACAAACGGCAGTTCTTC
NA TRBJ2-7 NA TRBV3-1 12 CASSQYYYEQYF TGTGCCAGCAGCCAATACTACTACGAGCAGTACTTC
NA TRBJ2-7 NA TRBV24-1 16 CATSDLPEASSYEQYF TGTGCCACCAGTGATTTGCCGGAGGCCAGCTCCTACGAGCAGTACTTC
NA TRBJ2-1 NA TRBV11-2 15 CASSFEGNVYNEQFF TGTGCCAGCAGCTTCGAAGGAAATGTTTACAATGAGCAGTTCTTC
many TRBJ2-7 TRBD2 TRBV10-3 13 CAIASAGPWEQYF TGTGCCATCGCCTCAGCGGGACCTTGGGAGCAGTACTTC
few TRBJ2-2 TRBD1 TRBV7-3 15 CASSPGTVETGELFF TGTGCCAGCAGCCCCGGGACAGTCGAGACCGGGGAGCTGTTTTTT
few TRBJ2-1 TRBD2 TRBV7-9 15 CASSSPASGSNEQFF TGTGCCAGCAGTTCTCCTGCTAGCGGGAGCAATGAGCAGTTCTTC
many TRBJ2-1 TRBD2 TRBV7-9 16 CASSQTSGSSYNEQFF TGTGCCAGCAGCCAGACTAGCGGGAGTTCCTACAATGAGCAGTTCTTC
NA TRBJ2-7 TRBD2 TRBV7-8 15 CASSLVGGGFYEQYF TGTGCCAGCAGCTTAGTCGGGGGAGGGTTCTACGAGCAGTACTTC
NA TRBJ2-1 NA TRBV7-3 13 CASSLLTSFEQFF TGTGCCAGCAGCCTCCTTACTAGCTTCGAGCAGTTCTTC
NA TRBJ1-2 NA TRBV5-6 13 CASSLPPGQGYTF TGTGCCAGCAGCTTGCCCCCGGGGCAGGGCTACACCTTC
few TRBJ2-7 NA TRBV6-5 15 CASSYGTGRTYEQYF TGTGCCAGCAGTTACGGGACGGGAAGGACCTACGAGCAGTACTTC
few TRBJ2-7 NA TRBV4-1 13 CASSRLPEYEQYF TGCGCCAGCAGCCGGTTACCAGAATACGAGCAGTACTTC
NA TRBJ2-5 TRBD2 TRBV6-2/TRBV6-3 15 CASSISGLEKETQYF TGTGCCAGCAGTATCTCAGGACTAGAGAAAGAGACCCAGTACTTC
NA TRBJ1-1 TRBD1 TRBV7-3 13 CASSFDRDAEAFF TGTGCCAGCAGCTTCGACAGGGACGCTGAAGCTTTCTTT
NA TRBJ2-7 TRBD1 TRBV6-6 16 CASSYSPTGDSYEQYF TGTGCCAGCAGTTACTCCCCGACAGGGGACTCCTACGAGCAGTACTTC
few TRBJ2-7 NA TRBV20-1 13 CSASRDLWDEQYF TGCAGTGCTAGCCGGGACCTCTGGGACGAGCAGTACTTC
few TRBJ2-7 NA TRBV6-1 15 CASSAGTQGSYEQYF TGTGCCAGCAGCGCCGGGACCCAGGGGAGCTACGAGCAGTACTTC
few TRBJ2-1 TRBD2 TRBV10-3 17 CAISESTEGLPKDEQFF TGTGCCATCAGTGAGTCGACTGAGGGACTACCCAAGGATGAGCAGTTCTTC
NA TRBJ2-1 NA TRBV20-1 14 CSAQSLRSPNEQFF TGCAGTGCCCAGTCCCTACGGTCGCCCAATGAGCAGTTCTTC
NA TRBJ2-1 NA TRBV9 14 CASSPGGDYNEQFF TGTGCCAGCAGCCCAGGCGGGGACTACAATGAGCAGTTCTTC
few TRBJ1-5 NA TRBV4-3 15 CASSQDQGINQPQHF TGCGCCAGCAGCCAAGACCAGGGGATAAATCAGCCCCAGCATTTT
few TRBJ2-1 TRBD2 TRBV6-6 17 CASSYSPLAGVYNEQFF TGTGCCAGCAGTTACTCGCCACTAGCGGGAGTTTACAATGAGCAGTTCTTC
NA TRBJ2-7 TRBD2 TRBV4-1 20 CASSQEVTLAGLPYPGEQYF TGCGCCAGCAGCCAAGAAGTGACCCTAGCGGGTCTCCCCTATCCGGGCGAGCAGTACTTC
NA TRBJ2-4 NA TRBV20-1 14 CSARDPEFVNIQYF TGCAGTGCTAGAGATCCAGAATTTGTAAACATTCAGTACTTC
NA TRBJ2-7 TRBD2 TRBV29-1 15 CSVLGTSGRKYEQYF TGCAGCGTCCTCGGGACTAGCGGGAGAAAATACGAGCAGTACTTC
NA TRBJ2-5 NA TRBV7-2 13 CASSPVRGETQYF TGTGCCAGCAGCCCCGTGAGGGGTGAGACCCAGTACTTC
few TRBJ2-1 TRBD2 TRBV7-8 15 CASSVEREAYNEQFF TGTGCCAGCAGCGTCGAGCGGGAGGCCTACAATGAGCAGTTCTTC
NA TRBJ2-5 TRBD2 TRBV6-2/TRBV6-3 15 CASRTSGRAKETQYF TGTGCCAGCCGAACGAGCGGGAGGGCCAAAGAGACCCAGTACTTC
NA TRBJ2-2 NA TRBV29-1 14 CSATYTNPSGELFF TGCAGTGCCACCTACACCAACCCCTCGGGGGAGCTGTTTTTT